The 13 T cell receptor beta chains below were found in one sample sequenced in a study of molecular identifiers for immune sequencing clone quantification. Each CDR3 protein is one row after TCRdb ran MiXCR on the PCR reads. Of 460,000 or so distinct CDR3 sequences listed, around 23% were seen once; the top ten hold under 0.8%. Input material: naive CD8+ T cells from blood, with Jurkat cell RNA spiked in. Regarding subset: FACS-sorted CD8+CD4-CCR7+CD45RA+ naive T cells. The receptors shown here come from a human donor in good health. Some libraries in this study had Jurkat cell RNA spiked in.

This chain joins TRBV27 and TRBJ2-5; perhaps TRBD1 as D (6 bases). Germline CDR1 is MNHEY and CDR2 is SMNVEV (reference sequence). Trimming took 5 bases from V and 9 from J, leaving 25 bases between them. The CDR3 is made up of 16 amino acids. The CDR3 sequence: CASSPGGYRVGEPQYF. The DNA for the CDR3 is TGTGCCAGCAGTCCTGGGGGCTACAGGGTTGGGGAGCCCCAGTACTTC.

The genes are TRBV5-1 and TRBJ2-5; D may be TRBD1 or TRBD2 (5 bases each). V lost 0 bases to trimming and J lost 4 bases, with 13 bases between them. The CDR3 is 15 residues long. Germline CDR1 and CDR2: SGHRS and YFSETQ. CDR3: CASSLGVGVPETQYF. The CDR3 nucleotides read TGCGCCAGCAGCTTGGGAGTGGGGGTCCCAGAGACCCAGTACTTC.

The V and J genes are TRBV12-5 and TRBJ2-3; 7 bases fit TRBD1. The CDR3 runs 17 residues. Per the germline V gene, CDR1 is LGHNT and CDR2 is FRNRAP. The V gene end was trimmed by 3 bases and the J gene end by 1 base; junction bases not matched to a gene: 10. The CDR3 spells CASGLRPDRDGTDTQYF. Here the CDR3 DNA reads TGTGCTAGTGGTTTACGACCCGACAGGGATGGCACAGATACGCAGTATTTT.

Many counts were recorded for this clonotype. This rearrangement joins TRBV6-1 to TRBJ1-1; no firm D call. CDR3 length: 14 amino acids. V lost 1 base to trimming and J lost 1 base, with 7 bases between them. Germline V CDR1 and CDR2: MNHNS, SASEGT. The CDR3 DNA reads as TGTGCCAGCAGTGAAGTAGGGTCGAACACTGAAGCTTTCTTT. It yields the protein CASSEVGSNTEAFF.

This clonotype was seen a few times. CDR3 DNA sequence: TGTGCCACCAGTGAGCGAGGGCCTTCAAATGAGCAGTTCTTC. It yields the protein CATSERGPSNEQFF. The chain carries TRBV24-1 and TRBJ2-1, with a tentative D call TRBD2 (5 bases). This CDR3 contains 14 residues. Trimming pared 4 bases from V and 7 bases from J, leaving 13 bases between. Germline V lookup: CDR1 KGHDR, CDR2 SFDVKD.

This clonotype has just a few counts. The chain couples TRBV7-9 to TRBJ1-1; D perhaps matches TRBD1 (5 bases). Looked up from germline, CDR1 is SEHNR and CDR2 is FQNEAQ (reference sequence). V gave up 3 bases and J gave up 0 bases, with 11 bases separating them. The CDR3 extends over 15 amino acids. The DNA for the CDR3 is TGTGCCAGCAGCTTCGTTCAGGGCATGAACACTGAAGCTTTCTTT. Encoded protein: CASSFVQGMNTEAFF.

This clonotype was counted many times. This chain links TRBV20-1 with TRBJ1-5; the D gene is possibly TRBD1 (6 bases). Germline V gene data show CDR1 as DFQATT and CDR2 as SNEGSKA (reference sequence). Trimming left V 1 base short and J 3 bases short, with 13 bases between. This CDR3 has 15 residues. The CDR3 loop reads CSARVADSNNQPQHF. CDR3 nucleotide sequence: TGCAGTGCTAGAGTGGCGGACAGCAACAATCAGCCCCAGCATTTT.

This clonotype was recorded many times. The chain uses TRBV2 and TRBJ2-3; maybe TRBD2 (5 bases). Trimming took 6 bases from V and 6 from J, leaving 10 bases between them. This CDR3 spans 12 amino acids. In germline, CDR1 is SNHLY, CDR2 FYNNEI. CDR3 amino acids: CASRTGVDTQYF. The DNA of the CDR3 is TGTGCCAGCAGGACCGGGGTGGATACGCAGTATTTT.

V gene TRBV20-1 combines with J gene TRBJ2-1; no reliable D call. V was pared by 2 bases and J by 0 bases, with 14 bases between. The CDR3 has 16 amino acids. Germline values: CDR1 DFQATT, CDR2 SNEGSKA (reference sequence). This CDR3 reads CSARHGRNLSYNEQFF. The CDR3 DNA sequence: TGCAGTGCTAGACACGGCAGGAACCTCTCCTACAATGAGCAGTTCTTC.

The rearrangement uses TRBV7-9 and TRBJ2-7; weak D call: TRBD1 (6 bases). Germline V gene sequence: CDR1 SEHNR, CDR2 FQNEAQ (reference sequence). The CDR3 sequence is 13 residues long. With 5 bases removed from V and 3 bases from J, the gap between germline ends came to 11 bases. The CDR3 protein is CASSRDTNYEQYF. In DNA form, the CDR3 reads TGTGCCAGCAGCCGGGACACCAACTACGAGCAGTACTTC.

The rearrangement joins TRBV7-2 to TRBJ2-7, with D tentatively TRBD1 or TRBD2 (5 bases each). This CDR3 comprises 14 residues. The V gene's germline CDR1 is SGHTA and CDR2 FQGNSA. V was clipped by 3 bases and J by 3 bases, with 12 bases between them. The CDR3 is CASSFREKVYEQYF. The CDR3 DNA sequence: TGTGCCAGCAGCTTCAGGGAGAAGGTCTACGAGCAGTACTTC.

This chain joins TRBV24-1 and TRBJ2-3; no clear D gene. This CDR3 has 13 residues. Trimming pared 1 base from V and 3 bases from J, leaving 4 bases between. Germline V gene sequence: CDR1 KGHDR, CDR2 SFDVKD. CDR3 sequence: CATSDLKTDTQYF. CDR3 nucleotide sequence: TGTGCCACCAGTGATTTAAAAACAGATACGCAGTATTTT.

This clonotype came up many times. DNA for the CDR3: TGCAGCGCTTCCGCCGGGGAGCTGTTTTTT. It yields the protein CSASAGELFF. The V gene is TRBV29-1, the J gene TRBJ2-2; D is unclear. CDR1 and CDR2 (germline): SQVTM, ANQGSEA. V was trimmed by 7 bases and J by 6 bases, leaving 6 bases between them. This CDR3 has 10 residues.